This T cell receptor beta chain was captured in a study of CD8 T cells in Susac syndrome. RNA totalling 0.5 to 1 ug underwent reverse transcription with random hexamers. A single record per CDR3 protein comes from TCRdb applying MiXCR to the immunoSEQ multiplex PCR reads. The table lists around 150,000 distinct CDR3 sequences, around 94% of them singletons. Between the trimmed V and J ends, which lost 4 bases and 0 bases, there was a span of 16 bases. Germline loops: CDR1 DFQATT, CDR2 SNEGSKA (reference sequence). CDR3 size: 16 residues. The rearrangement links TRBV20-1 to TRBJ2-1; weak D call: TRBD1 (5 bases). Sequencing was performed on CD4+ T cells from PBMCs. This TCR came from a human donor with multiple sclerosis. The DNA of the CDR3 is TGCAGTGCTAAAAGGTCAGGGATAAGCTCCTACAATGAGCAGTTCTTC. Amino acid sequence: CSAKRSGISSYNEQFF.